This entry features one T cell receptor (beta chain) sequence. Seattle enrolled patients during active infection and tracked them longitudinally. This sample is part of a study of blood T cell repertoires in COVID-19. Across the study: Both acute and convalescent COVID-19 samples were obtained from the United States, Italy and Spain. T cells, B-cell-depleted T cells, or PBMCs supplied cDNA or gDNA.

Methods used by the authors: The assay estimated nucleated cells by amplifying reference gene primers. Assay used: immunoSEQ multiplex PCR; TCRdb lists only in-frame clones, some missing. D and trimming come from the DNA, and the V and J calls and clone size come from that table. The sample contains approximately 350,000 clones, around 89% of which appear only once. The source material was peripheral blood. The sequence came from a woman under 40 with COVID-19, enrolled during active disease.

DNA for the CDR3: TGTGCCACCAGTGATCCCCGGGCAGGGAAAACCCCCGATGAGCAGTTCTTC. This codes for CATSDPRAGKTPDEQFF. The chain is built from TRBV24-1 and TRBJ2-1; tentative D call: TRBD1 (5 bases). CDR1 and CDR2 from the germline V gene are KGHDR and SFDVKD. The CDR3 covers 17 residues. V lost 3 bases and J lost 8, with 22 bases in between.